This T cell receptor beta chain derives from a study of T cell repertoires in cytomegalovirus infection. The overall study: Public TCR beta signatures provided an indication of both CMV infection and a matching HLA type.

Per the germline V gene, CDR1 is SGHTA and CDR2 is FQGNSA. V was trimmed by 0 bases and J by 3 bases, leaving 11 bases between them. This CDR3 has 15 amino acids. Using its own MiXCR run on the reads, TCRdb lists one record per CDR3 protein. Counted here are about 100,000 distinct CDR3 sequences, approximately 17% occurring once; the ten biggest clones make up roughly 8%. Points on this clonotype: The target antigen is unknown.

The study's findings and limits: Dominant in the ex vivo response were TCR beta clonotypes restricted by HLA-C and specific for CMV.

The rearrangement links TRBV7-2 to TRBJ2-5; tentatively, D is TRBD2 (7 bases). The receptor comes from a human donor in good health (CMV status not recorded). Some clones in this sample may be carry-over from other donors' samples. Specimen: PBMCs. CDR3 protein: CASSLAGGPEETQYF. In DNA form, the CDR3 reads TGTGCCAGCAGCTTAGCGGGGGGGCCGGAAGAGACCCAGTACTTC.